This TCR beta chain was sequenced in a study of blood T cell repertoires in COVID-19. Study background: The United States, Italy and Spain provided the acute and convalescent COVID-19 samples. In each case, the material was cDNA or gDNA derived from T cells, B-cell-depleted T cells, or PBMCs.

The CDR3 has 12 amino acids. The V and J ends lost 6 bases and 8 bases respectively, with 13 bases between them. In the authors' methods: It was from reference gene primer amplification that nucleated cell counts were estimated. Using immunoSEQ multiplex PCR, the repertoire was profiled, and TCRdb retains in-frame clones only, with some absent. Clonal size and the V and J genes are those of that table, whereas D and trimming came from the DNA. The sample has 250,000 to 350,000 clones; approximately 90% are singletons. This chain links TRBV12-3 or TRBV12-4 with TRBJ1-2; tentative D call: TRBD1 (6 bases). The specimen sequenced was peripheral blood. This TCR was sampled from a woman aged 55-75 years with acute or convalescent COVID-19. The CDR3: CASRETGYGYTF. In DNA, the CDR3 is TGTGCCAGCAGGGAAACAGGGTACGGCTACACCTTC.